Each of the 28 T cell receptor beta chains below was sequenced from the same sample in a study of blood T cell repertoires in COVID-19. The repertoire was sequenced with immunoSEQ multiplex PCR; TCRdb's copy has only in-frame clones and lacks some. The table records approximately 200,000 clones, almost 90% of them present only once. The sequenced sample was peripheral blood. These receptors were collected from a man between 18 and 35 years old with active or convalescent COVID-19.

The CDR3: CASSIPGDTQYF. In nucleotides, the CDR3 is TGTGCCAGCAGCATACCAGGAGATACGCAGTATTTT. This chain connects TRBV7-3 to TRBJ2-3, with D uncertain. CDR1 and CDR2 from the germline V gene are SGHTA and FQGTGA. The CDR3 runs to 12 residues. The ends were cut back, 5 bases at V and 5 bases at J, with 8 bases in the middle.

The genes are TRBV7-2 and TRBJ2-5; 10 bases map to TRBD2. With V trimmed by 5 bases and J by 3 bases, 6 bases remained unmatched. Germline lookup yields CDR1 SGHTA and CDR2 FQGNSA. The CDR3 loop spans 15 amino acids. The CDR3 coding sequence is TGTGCCAGCAGCCCCACTGGACTAGCGGAAGAGACCCAGTACTTC. This gives the protein CASSPTGLAEETQYF.

This clone came up once. The chain is built from TRBV6-5 and TRBJ1-4, with 7 positions matching TRBD1. In germline, CDR1 is MNHEY, CDR2 SVGAGI. The CDR3 runs 15 residues. V trimming: 0 bases; J trimming: 14 bases; junction bases outside the gene matches: 12. This CDR3 is CASSYSAITGQRLFF. The CDR3 DNA reads as TGTGCCAGCAGTTACTCGGCTATTACGGGACAGCGGCTGTTTTTT.

The chain links TRBV10-2 to TRBJ1-5, with TRBD1 as a possible D gene (6 bases). This CDR3 spans 15 amino acids. Germline CDR1 and CDR2: WSHSY and SAAADI. V was shortened by 4 bases and J by 7 bases, with 17 bases between the two germline ends. The CDR3 region is CASSGVGSGVQPQHF. The CDR3 nucleotides are TGCGCCAGCAGTGGAGTCGGCTCAGGGGTCCAGCCCCAGCATTTT.

The chain combines TRBV10-1 with TRBJ2-7; tentative D call: TRBD1 (6 bases). The V and J ends lost 4 bases and 6 bases respectively, with 10 bases between them. The CDR3 contains 12 residues. Per germline, CDR1 WNHNN and CDR2 SYGVQD (reference sequence). The CDR3 here is CASSVQGREQYF. The CDR3 coding sequence is TGCGCCAGCAGTGTCCAGGGGCGCGAGCAGTACTTC.

The chain is built from TRBV11-3 and TRBJ2-2; 7 bases map to TRBD1. The V segment lost 1 base and the J segment 6 bases; nucleotides outside the gene matches: 5. The germline V gene encodes CDR1 SGHNT and CDR2 YENEEA. The CDR3 has 15 amino acids. DNA of the CDR3: TGTGCCAGCAGCTTAGGGGACAGTCTTCCCGGGGAGCTGTTTTTT. It translates to CASSLGDSLPGELFF.

The chain carries TRBV7-2 and TRBJ2-7; 11 nucleotides line up with TRBD2. V lost 3 bases and J lost 0; bases outside the gene matches: 7. Germline CDR1 and CDR2: SGHTA and FQGNSA. The CDR3 runs 17 residues. CDR3 DNA sequence: TGTGCCAGCAGCTTGGGGACTAGCGGTCCAAGCTCCTACGAGCAGTACTTC. Translation: CASSLGTSGPSSYEQYF.

This chain connects TRBV11-2 to TRBJ2-5; perhaps TRBD1 as D (6 bases). The CDR3 is 14 amino acids. V shed 7 bases and J shed 5 bases, with 17 bases lying between them. Germline V gives CDR1 SGHAT, CDR2 FQNNGV. DNA of the CDR3: TGTGCCAGCACGGAGACAGGTATTGGGGAGACCCAGTACTTC. It codes for CASTETGIGETQYF.

The V and J genes are TRBV7-7 and TRBJ2-5, with TRBD1 as a possible D gene (6 bases). V was trimmed by 6 bases and J by 0 bases, leaving 20 bases between them. CDR1 and CDR2 from the germline V gene are SSHAT and FNYEAQ (reference sequence). The CDR3 consists of 17 residues. The CDR3 region has the DNA TGTGCCAGCAGTTCCATTCCGGGACACCGTTACCAAGAGACCCAGTACTTC. Translated, it gives CASSSIPGHRYQETQYF.

The chain links TRBV24-1 to TRBJ1-2; D unresolved. This CDR3 region has 15 residues. The germline gives CDR1 KGHDR, CDR2 SFDVKD. Trimming stripped 4 bases from V and 0 bases from J, with 11 bases between. This CDR3 is CATSDSTVSNYGYTF. The CDR3 DNA reads TGTGCCACCAGTGACTCTACAGTGTCTAACTATGGCTACACCTTC.

The chain is built from TRBV5-1 and TRBJ2-3; 8 bases are a match to TRBD2. The CDR3 covers 15 residues. V lost 0 bases to trimming and J lost 4 bases; unmatched junction nucleotides: 4. Germline CDR1 is SGHRS and CDR2 is YFSETQ. CDR3 amino acids: CASSLATGGPDTQYF. CDR3 in DNA: TGCGCCAGCAGCTTGGCCACGGGAGGGCCAGATACGCAGTATTTT.

The chain employs TRBV5-4 and TRBJ2-7; 8 bases match TRBD1. There are 15 residues in the CDR3. V trimming: 4 bases; J trimming: 2 bases; junction bases outside the gene matches: 8. CDR1 is SGHNT and CDR2 is YYREEE in the germline V gene (reference sequence). The CDR3 is CASSDGQGATYEQYF. CDR3 coding DNA: TGTGCCAGCAGCGACGGACAGGGAGCCACCTACGAGCAGTACTTC.

The chain is built from TRBV15 and TRBJ2-1; 13 nucleotides line up with TRBD2. Per germline, CDR1 LNHNV and CDR2 YYDKDF (reference sequence). CDR3 length: 16 amino acids. V dropped 4 bases and J dropped 10; count of bases not matched to a gene: 10. This CDR3 reads CATSTNGLAGVQEQFF. The CDR3 DNA reads as TGTGCCACCAGCACAAACGGACTAGCGGGAGTCCAGGAGCAGTTCTTC.

This clone was seen a single time. J is TRBJ1-6 and V is TRBV30; 7 bases agree with TRBD1. The length of the CDR3 is 16 residues. With 4 bases clipped from V and 7 bases from J, the junction kept 13 bases outside the gene matches. Germline V gives CDR1 GTSNPN, CDR2 SVGIG (reference sequence). The DNA of the CDR3 is TGTGCCTGGACCCCCCCGGCAGGGGGAGTAAATTCACCCCTCCACTTT. Its protein is CAWTPPAGGVNSPLHF.

The V and J genes are TRBV3-1 (or the pseudogene TRBV3-2) and TRBJ2-4; D not resolved. From germline, CDR1 is LGHDT and CDR2 YNNKEL (reference sequence). The germline V and J ends were trimmed by 1 base and 3 bases, with 4 bases remaining between them. The CDR3 contains 13 residues. The CDR3 region has the DNA TGTGCCAGCAGCCAAGGCGGCAAAAACATTCAGTACTTC. Protein: CASSQGGKNIQYF.

This rearrangement joins TRBV24-1 to TRBJ1-5, with D tentatively TRBD1 (6 bases). V was trimmed by 7 bases and J by 7 bases, leaving 16 bases between them. CDR3 size: 14 residues. Germline CDR1 is KGHDR and CDR2 is SFDVKD. The CDR3 coding sequence is TGTGCCACCAGCTCCGGGGGGCAGGGCCAGCCCCAGCATTTT. Protein sequence: CATSSGGQGQPQHF.

The chain uses TRBV27 and TRBJ2-3, with D unclear. Germline-derived CDR1 and CDR2 are MNHEY and SMNVEV (reference sequence). Between the trimmed V and J ends, which lost 3 bases and 8 bases, there was a span of 9 bases. The CDR3 has 12 residues. The DNA for the CDR3 is TGTGCCAGCAGTTTTTCAGGTACTACGCAGTATTTT. Protein: CASSFSGTTQYF.

This chain joins TRBV6-1 and TRBJ1-1; D unclear. The V end lost 7 bases, the J end lost 1 base, and 16 bases lay between the germline ends. The CDR3 spans 15 residues. Germline V gene sequence: CDR1 MNHNS, CDR2 SASEGT. The CDR3 DNA reads TGTGCCAGCACACCGCGAGCACAGCAGAACACTGAAGCTTTCTTT. Its protein product is CASTPRAQQNTEAFF.

This chain links TRBV28 with TRBJ2-7, with a weak D call TRBD2 (7 bases). The CDR3 covers 13 residues. Trimming removed 5 bases at V and 2 bases at J, with 10 bases between. Per the germline V gene, CDR1 is MDHEN and CDR2 is SYDVKM. CDR3 sequence: CASSPGGPYEQYF. The CDR3 DNA reads TGTGCCAGCAGTCCGGGGGGCCCCTACGAGCAGTACTTC.

This sequence joins TRBV19 and TRBJ1-2; D is unresolved. The V end lost 3 bases, the J end lost 2 bases, and 7 bases lay between the germline ends. Germline lookup yields CDR1 LNHDA and CDR2 SQIVND (reference sequence). CDR3 length: 13 residues. CDR3 in DNA: TGTGCCAGTAGTATGGGCCAGAACTATGGCTACACCTTC. This translates into CASSMGQNYGYTF.

As DNA, the CDR3 is TGTGCCAGCAGTCCTGACAGGGGATTTGACTACGAGCAGTACTTC. This gives the protein CASSPDRGFDYEQYF. V gene TRBV7-6 combines with J gene TRBJ2-7, with 8 bases aligning to TRBD1. Germline V CDR1 and CDR2: SGHVS, FNYEAQ. The CDR3 runs 15 residues. Trimming removed 6 bases from V and 3 bases from J; junction bases left unmatched: 10.

This chain links TRBV19 with TRBJ2-2; D is possibly TRBD2 (6 bases). V was clipped by 8 bases and J by 5 bases, with 12 bases between them. The CDR3 sequence is 13 residues long. Germline lookup yields CDR1 LNHDA and CDR2 SQIVND (reference sequence). In DNA form, the CDR3 reads TGTGCCAGTTCGCGGGGTCGGACCGGGGAGCTGTTTTTT. It specifies CASSRGRTGELFF.

This clone was seen only once. The chain joins TRBV30 to TRBJ2-6, with 7 bases matching TRBD1. After removal of 5 bases from V and 3 bases from J, the junction contained 1 base not matched to a gene. Germline-derived CDR1 and CDR2 are GTSNPN and SVGIG (reference sequence). This CDR3 is 13 amino acids long. The CDR3 bases are TGTGCCTGGCAGGGGGATGGGGCCAACGTCCTGACTTTC. It yields the protein CAWQGDGANVLTF.

The chain combines TRBV24-1 with TRBJ2-1; TRBD2 agrees at 8 bases. V was clipped by 4 bases and J by 3 bases; unmatched bases: 1. This CDR3 is built from 14 residues. The germline CDR1 and CDR2 sequences are KGHDR and SFDVKD. The DNA of the CDR3 is TGTGCCACCAGTGAAGCGGGAGACTACAATGAGCAGTTCTTC. This translates into CATSEAGDYNEQFF.

This chain joins TRBV30 and TRBJ1-1, with 7 nucleotides matching TRBD1. J was trimmed by 10 bases and V by 5 bases; bases with no gene match: 10. Germline-derived CDR1 and CDR2 are GTSNPN and SVGIG (reference sequence). The length of the CDR3 is 12 residues. The CDR3 is CAWGQANSGAFF. The DNA for the CDR3 is TGTGCCTGGGGACAGGCCAACAGCGGAGCTTTCTTT. Looking up the rest from reference TRBV30 and TRBJ1-1 gives the full variable domain: SQTIHQWPATLVQPVGSPLSLECTVEGTSNPNLYWYRQAAGRGLQLLFYSVGIGQISSEVPQNLSASRPQDRQFILSSKKLLLSDSGFYLCAWGQANSGAFFGQGTRLTVV.

V and J are TRBV6-6 and TRBJ1-5; TRBD1 matches 9 bases. The CDR3 runs to 15 residues. Germline assignment: CDR1 MNHNY and CDR2 SVGAGI (reference sequence). V dropped 6 bases and J dropped 0; count of bases not matched to a gene: 3. Written as DNA, the CDR3 is TGTGCCAGCAGCCGGGGACAGGGTAGCAATCAGCCCCAGCATTTT. Translation gives CASSRGQGSNQPQHF.

V gene TRBV3-1 (or the pseudogene TRBV3-2) combines with J gene TRBJ2-1; TRBD2 matches at 15 bases. Trimming removed 2 bases from V and 6 bases from J; junction bases left unmatched: 11. This CDR3 has 19 residues. Germline-derived CDR1 and CDR2 are LGHDT and YNNKEL (reference sequence). The CDR3 sequence is CASSQPGLAGGSGLNEQFF. Written as DNA, the CDR3 is TGTGCCAGCAGCCAACCGGGACTAGCGGGAGGTTCGGGACTCAATGAGCAGTTCTTC.

This sequence joins TRBV28 and TRBJ2-1; 9 bases are shared with TRBD1. Unmatched junction bases numbered 3, after V lost 5 bases and J lost 1 base. Germline V gene sequence: CDR1 MDHEN, CDR2 SYDVKM. The length of the CDR3 is 15 residues. The CDR3 reads CASSLDRGSYNEQFF. As DNA, the CDR3 is TGTGCCAGCAGTCTCGACAGGGGGTCCTACAATGAGCAGTTCTTC.